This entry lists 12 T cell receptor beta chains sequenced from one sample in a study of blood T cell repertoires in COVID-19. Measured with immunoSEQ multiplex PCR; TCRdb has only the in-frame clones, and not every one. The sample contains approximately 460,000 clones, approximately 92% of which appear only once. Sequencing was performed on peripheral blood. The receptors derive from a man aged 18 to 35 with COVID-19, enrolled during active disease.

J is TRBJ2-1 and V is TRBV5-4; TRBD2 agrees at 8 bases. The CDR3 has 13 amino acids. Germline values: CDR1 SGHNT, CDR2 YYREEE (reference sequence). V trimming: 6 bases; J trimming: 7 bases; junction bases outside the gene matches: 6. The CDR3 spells CASNHPSGNEQFF. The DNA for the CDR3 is TGTGCCAGCAATCATCCTAGCGGGAATGAGCAGTTCTTC.

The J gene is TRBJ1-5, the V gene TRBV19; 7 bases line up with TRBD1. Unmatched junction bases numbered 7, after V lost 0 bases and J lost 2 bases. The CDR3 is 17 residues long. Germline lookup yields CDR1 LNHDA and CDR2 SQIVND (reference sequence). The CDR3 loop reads CASSIDPRGMGNQPQHF. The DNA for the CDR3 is TGTGCCAGTAGTATAGATCCCAGGGGGATGGGCAATCAGCCCCAGCATTTT. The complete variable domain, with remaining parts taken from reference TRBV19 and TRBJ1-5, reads DGGITQSPKYLFRKEGQNVTLSCEQNLNHDAMYWYRQDPGQGLRLIYYSQIVNDFQKGDIAEGYSVSREKKESFPLTVTSAQKNPTAFYLCASSIDPRGMGNQPQHFGDGTRLSIL.

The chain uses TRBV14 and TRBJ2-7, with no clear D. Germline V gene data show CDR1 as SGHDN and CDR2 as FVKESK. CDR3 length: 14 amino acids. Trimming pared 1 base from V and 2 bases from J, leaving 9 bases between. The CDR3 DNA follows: TGTGCCAGCAGCCAAGTTCACGGTGCCTACGAGCAGTACTTC. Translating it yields CASSQVHGAYEQYF.

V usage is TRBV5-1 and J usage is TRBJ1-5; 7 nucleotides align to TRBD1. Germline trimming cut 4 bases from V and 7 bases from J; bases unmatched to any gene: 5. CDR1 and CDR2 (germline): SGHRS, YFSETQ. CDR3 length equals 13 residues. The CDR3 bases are TGCGCCAGCAGCCGACAGGGAGAGCAGCCCCAGCATTTT. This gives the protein CASSRQGEQPQHF.

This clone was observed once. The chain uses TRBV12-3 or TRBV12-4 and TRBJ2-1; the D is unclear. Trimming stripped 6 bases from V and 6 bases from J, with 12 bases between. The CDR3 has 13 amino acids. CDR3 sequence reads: CASSATHPNEQFF. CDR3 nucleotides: TGTGCCAGCAGCGCCACACACCCCAATGAGCAGTTCTTC.

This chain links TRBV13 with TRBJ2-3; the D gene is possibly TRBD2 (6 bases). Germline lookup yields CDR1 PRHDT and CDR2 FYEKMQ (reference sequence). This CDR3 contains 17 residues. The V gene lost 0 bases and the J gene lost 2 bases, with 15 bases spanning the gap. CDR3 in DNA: TGTGCCAGCAGCTTAGGCCTTAGGCGGGGACCCACAGATACGCAGTATTTT. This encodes CASSLGLRRGPTDTQYF.

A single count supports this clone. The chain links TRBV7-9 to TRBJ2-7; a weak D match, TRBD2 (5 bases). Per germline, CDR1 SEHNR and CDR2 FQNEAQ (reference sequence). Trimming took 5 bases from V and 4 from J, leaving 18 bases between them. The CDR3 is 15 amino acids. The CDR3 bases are TGTGCCAGCAGCCCCCCGTGGACGGGGAGTTACGAGCAGTACTTC. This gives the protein CASSPPWTGSYEQYF.

The CDR3 coding sequence is TGTGCCAGCAGTCCGACTAGCGGGAGATCCTACGAGCAGTACTTC. Protein product: CASSPTSGRSYEQYF. The chain links TRBV2 to TRBJ2-7, with TRBD2 identical over 12 bases. Germline V gene sequence: CDR1 SNHLY, CDR2 FYNNEI. The CDR3 is 15 residues long. V lost 5 bases to trimming and J lost 1 base; unmatched junction nucleotides: 3. Supplemented by reference TRBV2 and TRBJ2-7, the full variable domain reads EPEVTQTPSHQVTQMGQEVILRCVPISNHLYFYWYRQILGQKVEFLVSFYNNEISEKSEIFDDQFSVERPDGSNFTLKIRSTKLEDSAMYFCASSPTSGRSYEQYFGPGTRLTVT.

The CDR3 DNA is TGTGCCAGCAGATCGAGGGTCGGGGGGCAGAACACTGAAGCTTTCTTT. Its protein product is CASRSRVGGQNTEAFF. The J gene is TRBJ1-1, the V gene TRBV27; D possibly corresponds to TRBD1 (6 bases). V was clipped by 6 bases and J by 1 base, with 18 bases between them. The germline V gene has CDR1 MNHEY and CDR2 SMNVEV (reference sequence). CDR3 length: 16 residues.

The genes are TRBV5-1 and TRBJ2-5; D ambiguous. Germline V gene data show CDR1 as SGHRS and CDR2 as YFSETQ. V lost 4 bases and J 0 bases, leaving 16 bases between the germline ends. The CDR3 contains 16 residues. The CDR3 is CASSPRRTDHQETQYF. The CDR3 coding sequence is TGCGCCAGCAGCCCCCGGCGTACAGACCACCAAGAGACCCAGTACTTC.

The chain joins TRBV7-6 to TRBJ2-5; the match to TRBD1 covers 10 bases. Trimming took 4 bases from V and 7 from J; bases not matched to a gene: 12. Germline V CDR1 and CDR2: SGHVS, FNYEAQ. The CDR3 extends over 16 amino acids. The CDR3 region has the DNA TGTGCCAGCAGCTCAGGACAGGGGGACGCGAAGGGGACCCAGTACTTC. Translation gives CASSSGQGDAKGTQYF.

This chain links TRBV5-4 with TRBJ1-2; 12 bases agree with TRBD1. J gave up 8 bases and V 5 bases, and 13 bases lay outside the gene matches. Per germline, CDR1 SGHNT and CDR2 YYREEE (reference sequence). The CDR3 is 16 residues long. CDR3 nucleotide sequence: TGTGCCAGCAGGGGAACCGGGACAGGGGGCAGGTGGGGCTACACCTTC. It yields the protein CASRGTGTGGRWGYTF. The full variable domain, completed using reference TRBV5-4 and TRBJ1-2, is ETGVTQSPTHLIKTRGQQVTLRCSSQSGHNTVSWYQQALGQGPQFIFQYYREEENGRGNFPPRFSGLQFPNYSSELNVNALELDDSALYLCASRGTGTGGRWGYTFGSGTRLTVV.